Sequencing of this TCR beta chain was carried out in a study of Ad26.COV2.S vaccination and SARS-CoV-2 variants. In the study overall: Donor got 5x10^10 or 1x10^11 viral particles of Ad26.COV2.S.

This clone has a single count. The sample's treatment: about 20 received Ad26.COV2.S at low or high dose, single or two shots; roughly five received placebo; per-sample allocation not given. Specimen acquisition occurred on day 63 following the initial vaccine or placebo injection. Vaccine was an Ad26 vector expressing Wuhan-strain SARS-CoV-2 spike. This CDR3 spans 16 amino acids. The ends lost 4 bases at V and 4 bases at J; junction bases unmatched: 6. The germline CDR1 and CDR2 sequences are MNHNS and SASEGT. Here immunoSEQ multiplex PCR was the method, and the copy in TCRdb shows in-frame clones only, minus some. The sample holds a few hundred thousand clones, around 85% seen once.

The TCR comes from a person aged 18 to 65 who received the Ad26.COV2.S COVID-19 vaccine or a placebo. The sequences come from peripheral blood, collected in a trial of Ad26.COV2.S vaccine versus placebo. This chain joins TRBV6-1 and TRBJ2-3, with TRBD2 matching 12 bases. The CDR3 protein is CASSGPLAGGADTQYF. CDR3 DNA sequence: TGTGCCAGCAGTGGCCCCCTAGCGGGAGGGGCAGATACGCAGTATTTT.